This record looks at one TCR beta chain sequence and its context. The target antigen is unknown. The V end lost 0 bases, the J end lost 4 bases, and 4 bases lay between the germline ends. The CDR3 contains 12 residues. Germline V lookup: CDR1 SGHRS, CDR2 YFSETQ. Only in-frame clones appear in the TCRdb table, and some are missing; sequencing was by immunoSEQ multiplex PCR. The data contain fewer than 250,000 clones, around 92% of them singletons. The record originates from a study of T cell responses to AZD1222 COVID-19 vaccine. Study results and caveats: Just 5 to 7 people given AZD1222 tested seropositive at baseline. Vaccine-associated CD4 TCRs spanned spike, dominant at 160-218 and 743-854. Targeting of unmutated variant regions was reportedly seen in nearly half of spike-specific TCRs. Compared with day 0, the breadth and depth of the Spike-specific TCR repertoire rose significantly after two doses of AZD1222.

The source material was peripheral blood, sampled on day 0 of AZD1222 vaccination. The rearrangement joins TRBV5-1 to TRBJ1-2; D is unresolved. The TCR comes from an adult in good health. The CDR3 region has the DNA TGCGCCAGCAGCTTGGGGGCCTATGGCTACACCTTC. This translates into CASSLGAYGYTF.